The sequence of this T cell receptor beta chain was determined in a study of blood T cell repertoires in COVID-19. Study context: From T cells, B-cell-depleted T cells, or PBMCs came the material, which was cDNA or gDNA.

A note on this clone: Mismatch with germline at one junction end may stem from a read error.

Study processing details: Estimated nucleated cell counts came from reference gene primer amplification. TCRdb's table, derived via immunoSEQ multiplex PCR, lists solely in-frame clones and lacks some. That table is the source of V, J and clone size, and D and trimming were worked out from the DNA. Here the sample spans 250,000 or so clones, around 89% being singletons. All enrollees were roughly 18 to 89 years old and from 24 US areas. Donors were grouped by their self-reported clinical history. The material sequenced was PBMCs or T cells enriched from blood (not recorded which). The clonotype originates from a man between 35 and 55 years old who had recovered from COVID-19.

CDR3 sequence (DNA): TGTGCCAGCAGCGAAGAGGGACAGGGTCGGTCACCCCTCCACTTT. This translates into CASSEEGQGRSPLHF. The chain couples TRBV2 to TRBJ1-6, with 9 bases identical to TRBD1. This CDR3 spans 15 amino acids. The V gene's germline CDR1 is SNHLY and CDR2 FYNNEI.